These T cell receptor beta chains were read from a single sample in a study of cytotoxic CD8 clonotypes in ibrutinib-treated CLL. Using immunoSEQ multiplex PCR, the repertoire was profiled, and TCRdb retains in-frame clones only, with some absent. The sample holds approximately 30,000 clones, around 52% seen once. The specimen comprised PBMCs, sampled before ibrutinib treatment. The receptors shown here come from a human donor with chronic lymphocytic leukemia. Each CDR3 is given with its conserved first and last residue.

V	J	CDR3
TRBV4-1	TRBJ2-1	CASSPWVQGESSYNEQFF
TRBV11-2	TRBJ1-2	CASSLFPRTGYYGYTF
TRBV11-2	TRBJ1-1	CASSLDGITEAFF
TRBV5-1	TRBJ2-3	CASSFRGGPTDTQYF
TRBV7-9	TRBJ1-5	CASSSPPDGSNQPQHF
TRBV5-1	TRBJ2-5	CASSLYQETQYF
TRBV19	TRBJ2-1	CASGLAGYNEQFF
TRBV7-9	TRBJ2-7	CASSSRQGLYEQYF
TRBV4-1	TRBJ2-3	CASSQEFGQGVTDTQYF
TRBV11-1	TRBJ2-1	CASSQRGRIYNEQFF
TRBV18	TRBJ1-3	CASSPAGAGNTIYF
TRBV18	TRBJ2-3	CASSPPGLAGGSDTQYF
TRBV28	TRBJ2-2	CASSFDRGKNTGELFF
TRBV7-3	TRBJ2-3	CASSSQGGGTDTQYF
TRBV5-8	TRBJ1-6	CASSLGPVGLRGSPLHF
TRBV6-4	TRBJ1-3	CASSSPGEPSGNTIYF
TRBV7-2	TRBJ2-7	CASSLYTGAVNEQYF
TRBV6-5	TRBJ1-1	CASREPGQDTEAFF
TRBV28	TRBJ1-5	CASTSATGYSNQPQHF
TRBV6-6	TRBJ2-2	CASSGTANTGELFF
TRBV21-1	TRBJ1-3	CAAPEPTFLSGNTIYF
TRBV7-2	TRBJ1-1	CASSFRRTEAFF
TRBV6-5	TRBJ2-3	CASSYDRLSTDTQYF
TRBV28	TRBJ1-5	CASSLAGGFQPQHF
TRBV6-1	TRBJ2-3	CASRLAGVSTDTQYF
TRBV9	TRBJ2-1	CASSVANSYNEQFF
TRBV27	TRBJ1-6	CASSKQGLRGSPLHF
TRBV5-1	TRBJ2-5	CASSHGLAGARGETQYF
TRBV10-3	TRBJ1-2	CAIGGTGGDGYTF
TRBV28	TRBJ1-2	CASSLLGGVNGYTF
TRBV9	TRBJ2-1	CASSFFSSNEQFF
TRBV29-1	TRBJ2-5	CSVATGGGETQYF
TRBV10-3	TRBJ2-3	CAISVGGRYTDTQYF
TRBV9	TRBJ2-3	CASSVEVAGGHKDTQYF
TRBV6-5	TRBJ2-1	CATALDWALDNEQFF
TRBV18	TRBJ1-2	CASSPIGQGYGYTF